A selection of T cell receptor beta chains follows, all from one sample in a study of blood T cell repertoires in COVID-19. Only in-frame clones appear in the TCRdb table, and some are missing; sequencing was by immunoSEQ multiplex PCR. This sample carries under 350,000 clones, approximately 85% of them seen once, and the ten largest clones take just over 7%. The material sequenced was peripheral blood. The receptor source for this set is a human donor in a cohort sampled during active COVID-19. Each CDR3 is given with its conserved first and last residue. D genes are given only for firm matches. Expanded clones get a size class; other rows say once, few or many, or leave the size out.

j_call: TRBJ2-1
v_call: TRBV7-8
d_call: .
clone_size: .
cdr3_aa: CASSPGILSDNEQFF
cdr3_nt: TGTGCCAGCAGCCCAGGGATCTTGAGCGACAATGAGCAGTTCTTC

j_call: TRBJ2-5
v_call: TRBV6-5
d_call: .
clone_size: .
cdr3_aa: CASRGSGEETQYF
cdr3_nt: TGTGCCAGCAGAGGATCGGGGGAAGAGACCCAGTACTTC

j_call: TRBJ2-3
v_call: TRBV7-6
d_call: TRBD2
clone_size: .
cdr3_aa: CASSPTPPLAGVDTQYF
cdr3_nt: TGTGCCAGCAGCCCCACCCCCCCCCTAGCGGGGGTAGATACGCAGTATTTT

j_call: TRBJ2-3
v_call: TRBV11-2
d_call: .
clone_size: .
cdr3_aa: CASSPWAGTTDTQYF
cdr3_nt: TGTGCCAGCAGCCCGTGGGCGGGGACCACAGATACGCAGTATTTT

j_call: TRBJ1-1
v_call: TRBV11-1
d_call: .
clone_size: .
cdr3_aa: CASSRGGDRSEAFF
cdr3_nt: TGTGCCAGCAGCCGTGGGGGGGATAGGAGTGAAGCTTTCTTT

j_call: TRBJ1-5
v_call: TRBV27
d_call: TRBD1
clone_size: once
cdr3_aa: CASSPYWTGKGGNQPQHF
cdr3_nt: TGTGCCAGCAGTCCGTACTGGACAGGGAAAGGGGGCAATCAGCCCCAGCATTTT

j_call: TRBJ1-4
v_call: TRBV30
d_call: TRBD1
clone_size: .
cdr3_aa: CACRGQSTEKLFF
cdr3_nt: TGTGCCTGCCGGGGACAGAGCACCGAAAAACTGTTTTTT

j_call: TRBJ1-1
v_call: TRBV2
d_call: .
clone_size: .
cdr3_aa: CASSEVRQALNTEAFF
cdr3_nt: TGTGCCAGCAGTGAAGTCCGACAGGCCTTGAACACTGAAGCTTTCTTT

j_call: TRBJ2-1
v_call: TRBV24-1
d_call: .
clone_size: .
cdr3_aa: CATSDLQGKYNEQFF
cdr3_nt: TGTGCCACCAGTGATTTGCAGGGGAAATATAATGAGCAGTTCTTC

j_call: TRBJ2-3
v_call: TRBV9
d_call: TRBD1
clone_size: .
cdr3_aa: CASSAQGAGYVTQYF
cdr3_nt: TGTGCCAGCAGCGCCCAGGGGGCCGGCTATGTTACGCAGTATTTT

j_call: TRBJ1-1
v_call: TRBV27
d_call: TRBD1
clone_size: .
cdr3_aa: CASSLYDRGNTEAFF
cdr3_nt: TGTGCCAGCAGTTTATATGACAGGGGGAACACTGAAGCTTTCTTT

j_call: TRBJ2-5
v_call: TRBV7-3
d_call: TRBD1
clone_size: .
cdr3_aa: CASSLGQGSGETQYF
cdr3_nt: TGTGCCAGCAGCTTAGGACAGGGGAGCGGAGAGACCCAGTACTTC

j_call: TRBJ1-3
v_call: TRBV7-4
d_call: .
clone_size: .
cdr3_aa: CASTAPTVRGSGNTIYF
cdr3_nt: TGTGCCAGCACCGCACCTACCGTCAGGGGCTCTGGAAACACCATATATTTT

j_call: TRBJ1-1
v_call: TRBV18
d_call: .
clone_size: .
cdr3_aa: CASSPLSAGTEAFF
cdr3_nt: TGTGCCAGCTCACCACTTTCTGCGGGCACTGAAGCTTTCTTT

j_call: TRBJ1-5
v_call: TRBV19
d_call: .
clone_size: .
cdr3_aa: CASREGWSDQPQHF
cdr3_nt: TGTGCCAGTAGGGAGGGGTGGTCGGATCAGCCCCAGCATTTT

j_call: TRBJ2-3
v_call: TRBV24-1
d_call: .
clone_size: .
cdr3_aa: CATSVPGIYTQYF
cdr3_nt: TGTGCCACCAGTGTCCCGGGAATTTATACGCAGTATTTT

j_call: TRBJ2-5
v_call: TRBV25-1
d_call: .
clone_size: .
cdr3_aa: CASSELYNTQETQYF
cdr3_nt: TGTGCCAGCAGTGAATTGTACAATACCCAAGAGACCCAGTACTTC

j_call: TRBJ2-1
v_call: TRBV5-4
d_call: TRBD1
clone_size: .
cdr3_aa: CASTWRDRFNEQFF
cdr3_nt: TGTGCCAGCACCTGGAGGGACAGGTTCAATGAGCAGTTCTTC

j_call: TRBJ2-3
v_call: TRBV5-1
d_call: .
clone_size: .
cdr3_aa: CASLSGGSPDTDTQYF
cdr3_nt: TGCGCCAGCCTATCGGGGGGCAGCCCCGACACAGATACGCAGTATTTT

j_call: TRBJ2-1
v_call: TRBV6-5
d_call: .
clone_size: .
cdr3_aa: CASSYSSFYEQFF
cdr3_nt: TGTGCCAGCAGTTACTCGAGTTTCTATGAGCAGTTCTTC

j_call: TRBJ1-6
v_call: TRBV5-5
d_call: .
clone_size: .
cdr3_aa: CASSPRTANSPLHF
cdr3_nt: TGTGCCAGCAGCCCGCGGACAGCAAATTCACCCCTCCACTTT

j_call: TRBJ1-3
v_call: TRBV30
d_call: TRBD1
clone_size: .
cdr3_aa: CAWSAGTGVGNTIYF
cdr3_nt: TGTGCCTGGAGTGCGGGGACAGGGGTTGGAAACACCATATATTTT

j_call: TRBJ2-7
v_call: TRBV30
d_call: .
clone_size: .
cdr3_aa: CAWTRDIYSYEQYF
cdr3_nt: TGTGCCTGGACTCGAGACATCTACTCCTACGAGCAGTACTTC

j_call: TRBJ1-3
v_call: TRBV7-8
d_call: TRBD1
clone_size: .
cdr3_aa: CASSSRQGSGNTIYF
cdr3_nt: TGTGCCAGCAGCTCACGACAGGGATCTGGAAACACCATATATTTT

j_call: TRBJ2-7
v_call: TRBV11-2
d_call: .
clone_size: .
cdr3_aa: CASSLAALEQYF
cdr3_nt: TGTGCCAGCAGCTTGGCCGCTCTCGAGCAGTACTTC

j_call: TRBJ1-1
v_call: TRBV27
d_call: TRBD1
clone_size: once
cdr3_aa: CASSLAGGTEAFF
cdr3_nt: TGTGCCAGCAGTTTGGCAGGGGGCACTGAAGCTTTCTTT

j_call: TRBJ2-4
v_call: TRBV5-1
d_call: .
clone_size: .
cdr3_aa: CASSRGPTGAKNIQYF
cdr3_nt: TGCGCCAGCAGCAGAGGACCCACGGGGGCCAAAAACATTCAGTACTTC

j_call: TRBJ1-6
v_call: TRBV6-5
d_call: .
clone_size: many
cdr3_aa: CASSYYGQPLHF
cdr3_nt: TGTGCCAGCAGTTACTATGGACAACCCCTCCACTTT

j_call: TRBJ1-2
v_call: TRBV6-5
d_call: .
clone_size: .
cdr3_aa: CASRRRPEANGYTF
cdr3_nt: TGTGCCAGCAGACGAAGGCCGGAGGCGAATGGCTACACCTTC

j_call: TRBJ1-4
v_call: TRBV25-1
d_call: TRBD1
clone_size: .
cdr3_aa: CASRDGQGAVGEKLFF
cdr3_nt: TGTGCCAGCAGGGACGGACAGGGGGCCGTCGGGGAAAAACTGTTTTTT

j_call: TRBJ2-2
v_call: TRBV7-8
d_call: TRBD2
clone_size: .
cdr3_aa: CASSLPSGGTFHTGELFF
cdr3_nt: TGTGCCAGCAGCTTACCTAGCGGGGGGACCTTTCACACCGGGGAGCTGTTTTTT

j_call: TRBJ2-5
v_call: TRBV14
d_call: .
clone_size: .
cdr3_aa: CASSQAGETQYF
cdr3_nt: TGTGCCAGCAGCCAGGCAGGGGAGACCCAGTACTTC

j_call: TRBJ2-3
v_call: TRBV30
d_call: TRBD1
clone_size: .
cdr3_aa: CAWKSTGRGFTDTQYF
cdr3_nt: TGTGCCTGGAAGTCGACAGGGAGAGGGTTCACAGATACGCAGTATTTT

j_call: TRBJ2-1
v_call: TRBV11-3
d_call: TRBD2
clone_size: .
cdr3_aa: CASSPGLADTYNEQFF
cdr3_nt: TGTGCCAGCAGCCCGGGACTAGCGGATACCTACAATGAGCAGTTCTTC

j_call: TRBJ1-1
v_call: TRBV10-1
d_call: .
clone_size: .
cdr3_aa: CASSESNLNTEAFF
cdr3_nt: TGCGCCAGCAGTGAGTCAAACTTAAACACTGAAGCTTTCTTT

j_call: TRBJ1-3
v_call: TRBV9
d_call: TRBD1
clone_size: .
cdr3_aa: CASSVAQGAGNTIYF
cdr3_nt: TGTGCCAGCAGCGTAGCACAGGGGGCTGGAAACACCATATATTTT

j_call: TRBJ1-4
v_call: TRBV5-1
d_call: .
clone_size: .
cdr3_aa: CASSSSTGWGINEKLFF
cdr3_nt: TGCGCCAGCAGCTCGTCGACAGGCTGGGGAATTAATGAAAAACTGTTTTTT

j_call: TRBJ1-3
v_call: TRBV9
d_call: TRBD1
clone_size: .
cdr3_aa: CASSAGDRSSGNTIYF
cdr3_nt: TGTGCCAGCAGCGCTGGGGACAGATCTTCTGGAAACACCATATATTTT

j_call: TRBJ1-5
v_call: TRBV12-5
d_call: .
clone_size: .
cdr3_aa: CASGLDGQHPQHF
cdr3_nt: TGTGCTAGTGGTTTGGATGGACAGCACCCCCAGCATTTT

j_call: TRBJ2-3
v_call: TRBV19
d_call: TRBD2
clone_size: .
cdr3_aa: CASFSGGAADTQYF
cdr3_nt: TGTGCCAGTTTTAGCGGGGGGGCCGCAGATACGCAGTATTTT

j_call: TRBJ1-4
v_call: TRBV29-1
d_call: .
clone_size: few
cdr3_aa: CSVSSGREKLFF
cdr3_nt: TGCAGCGTTTCGTCGGGTAGAGAAAAACTGTTTTTT

j_call: TRBJ2-2
v_call: TRBV5-1
d_call: TRBD2
clone_size: .
cdr3_aa: CASNAGGTNTGELFF
cdr3_nt: TGCGCCAGCAACGCGGGGGGAACGAACACCGGGGAGCTGTTTTTT

j_call: TRBJ1-6
v_call: TRBV6-5
d_call: TRBD1
clone_size: .
cdr3_aa: CASSYAGGYSPLHF
cdr3_nt: TGTGCCAGCAGTTACGCAGGGGGATATTCACCCCTCCACTTT

j_call: TRBJ1-4
v_call: TRBV7-9
d_call: TRBD1
clone_size: .
cdr3_aa: CASSLGQGKNEKLFF
cdr3_nt: TGTGCCAGCAGCTTAGGACAGGGGAAAAATGAAAAACTGTTTTTT

j_call: TRBJ2-5
v_call: TRBV2
d_call: .
clone_size: .
cdr3_aa: CASTLGWAETQYF
cdr3_nt: TGTGCCAGCACCCTCGGATGGGCGGAGACCCAGTACTTC

j_call: TRBJ1-5
v_call: TRBV28
d_call: TRBD1
clone_size: .
cdr3_aa: CASRGQGGNQPQHF
cdr3_nt: TGTGCCAGTCGGGGACAGGGAGGCAATCAGCCCCAGCATTTT

j_call: TRBJ2-3
v_call: TRBV25-1
d_call: .
clone_size: .
cdr3_aa: CASSRTEVSTDTQYF
cdr3_nt: TGTGCCAGCAGTCGGACAGAAGTTAGCACAGATACGCAGTATTTT

j_call: TRBJ2-7
v_call: TRBV5-1
d_call: TRBD1
clone_size: once
cdr3_aa: CASSLQGQGTYEQYF
cdr3_nt: TGCGCCAGCAGCTTGCAGGGACAGGGGACCTACGAGCAGTACTTC

j_call: TRBJ2-1
v_call: TRBV4-1
d_call: TRBD2
clone_size: .
cdr3_aa: CASSQGGARGGRQEFF
cdr3_nt: TGCGCCAGCAGCCAAGGGGGGGCGCGGGGGGGCCGGCAGGAGTTCTTC

j_call: TRBJ1-6
v_call: TRBV30
d_call: TRBD1
clone_size: .
cdr3_aa: CAWRDRGYGSYNSPLHF
cdr3_nt: TGTGCCTGGAGGGACAGGGGATATGGCTCCTATAATTCACCCCTCCACTTT

j_call: TRBJ1-1
v_call: TRBV3-1/TRBV3-2
d_call: .
clone_size: once
cdr3_aa: CASSQISTEAFF
cdr3_nt: TGTGCCAGCAGCCAAATATCGACTGAAGCTTTCTTT

j_call: TRBJ2-7
v_call: TRBV7-2
d_call: TRBD1
clone_size: .
cdr3_aa: CASSLSGGEQYF
cdr3_nt: TGTGCCAGCAGCCTTTCAGGGGGCGAGCAGTACTTC

j_call: TRBJ2-2
v_call: TRBV30
d_call: .
clone_size: once
cdr3_aa: CAWRRSGELFF
cdr3_nt: TGTGCCTGGAGGAGATCAGGGGAGCTGTTTTTT

j_call: TRBJ2-7
v_call: TRBV29-1
d_call: TRBD1
clone_size: .
cdr3_aa: CSVEYRGEQYF
cdr3_nt: TGCAGCGTTGAGTACAGGGGGGAGCAGTACTTC